This T cell receptor beta chain is from a study of shared clonotypes between healthy human individuals. Study-wide background: The study used three CD4 naive, three CD4 memory, two CD8 naive and one CD8 memory plate per donor. Regarding the study as a whole: The authors sampled blood alone, and tissue repertoires likely differ. Rarefaction indicated that sorted-subset sequencing remained incomplete although depth was large.

Sorted-subset replicate PCRs used about 200 ng DNA, about 30,000 T cell genomes. Sequenced by immunoSEQ multiplex PCR; TCRdb stores in-frame clones only, minus some. The repertoire includes about 690,000 clones, 90% of them detected once, and about a third sits in the top ten. Per germline, CDR1 LNHNV and CDR2 YYDKDF (reference sequence). The CDR3 has 14 amino acids. V lost 3 bases and J 8 bases, leaving 11 bases between the germline ends. Of note for this clone: Its specificity is unknown.

Sequenced: memory CD8+ T cells from PBMCs. Stated subset: CD45RO+ cells pooled with CCR7-negative TemRA cells. The receptor's source is a man aged 18 to 30 in good health. Some clones in this sample may be carry-over from other donors' samples. The rearrangement links TRBV15 to TRBJ1-6; D perhaps matches TRBD1 (5 bases). The CDR3 nucleotides are TGTGCCACCAGCAGTGAAAGGGGCCATTCACCCCTCCACTTT. It is translated as CATSSERGHSPLHF.